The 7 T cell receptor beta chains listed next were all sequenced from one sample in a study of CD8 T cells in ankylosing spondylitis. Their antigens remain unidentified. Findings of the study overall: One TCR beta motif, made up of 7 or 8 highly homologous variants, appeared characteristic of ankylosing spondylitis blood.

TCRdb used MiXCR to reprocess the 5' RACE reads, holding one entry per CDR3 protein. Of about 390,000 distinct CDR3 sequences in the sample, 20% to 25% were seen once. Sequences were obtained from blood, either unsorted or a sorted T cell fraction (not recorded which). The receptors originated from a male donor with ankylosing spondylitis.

The chain's CDR3 is CAIRGTGLNEKLFF. DNA of the CDR3: TGTGCCATCAGGGGGACAGGGCTAAATGAAAAACTGTTTTTT. The J gene is TRBJ1-4, the V gene TRBV10-3; 9 bases agree with TRBD1. This CDR3 region has 14 residues. Germline values: CDR1 ENHRY, CDR2 SYGVKD. V lost 6 bases to trimming and J lost 5 bases; unmatched junction nucleotides: 4.

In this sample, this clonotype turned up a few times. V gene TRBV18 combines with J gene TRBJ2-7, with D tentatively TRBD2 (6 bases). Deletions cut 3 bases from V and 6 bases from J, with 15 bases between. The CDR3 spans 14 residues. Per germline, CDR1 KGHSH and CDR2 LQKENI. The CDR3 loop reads CASSPGSGESEQYF. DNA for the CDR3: TGTGCCAGCTCACCGGGATCGGGGGAGAGCGAGCAGTACTTC.

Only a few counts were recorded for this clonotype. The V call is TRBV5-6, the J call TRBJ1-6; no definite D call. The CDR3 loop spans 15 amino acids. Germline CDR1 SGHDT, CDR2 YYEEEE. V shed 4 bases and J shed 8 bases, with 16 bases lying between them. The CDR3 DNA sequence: TGTGCCAGCAGCCCTTTAGGTGCATACCATTCACCCCTCCACTTT. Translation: CASSPLGAYHSPLHF.

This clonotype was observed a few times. The CDR3 loop is CASRFGGLYIYEQYF. The CDR3 DNA follows: TGTGCCAGCAGGTTCGGGGGGCTCTATATTTACGAGCAGTACTTC. This sequence joins TRBV28 and TRBJ2-7; the D gene is possibly TRBD2 (7 bases). Looked up from germline, CDR1 is MDHEN and CDR2 is SYDVKM. Trimming cost V 6 bases and J 4 bases, with 19 bases left between them. The CDR3 extends over 15 amino acids.

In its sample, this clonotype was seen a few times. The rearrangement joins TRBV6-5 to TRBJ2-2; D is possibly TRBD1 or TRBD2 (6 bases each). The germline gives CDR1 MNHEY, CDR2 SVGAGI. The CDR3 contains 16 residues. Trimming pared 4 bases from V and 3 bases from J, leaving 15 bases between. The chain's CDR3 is CASSLMGGGDTGELFF. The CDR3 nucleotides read TGTGCCAGCAGTTTGATGGGGGGCGGGGACACCGGGGAGCTGTTTTTT.

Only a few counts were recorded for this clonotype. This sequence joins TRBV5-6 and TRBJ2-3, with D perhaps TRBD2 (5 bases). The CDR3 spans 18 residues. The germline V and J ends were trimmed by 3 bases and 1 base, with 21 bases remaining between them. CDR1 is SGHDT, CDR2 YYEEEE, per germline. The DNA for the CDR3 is TGTGCCAGCAGCTCGCTAGGAACAGCCGCAGCGGGCACAGATACGCAGTATTTT. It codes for CASSSLGTAAAGTDTQYF.

CDR3 sequence reads: CASSHGKQANTEAFF. The CDR3 DNA follows: TGCGCCAGCAGCCACGGGAAGCAAGCTAACACTGAAGCTTTCTTT. V is TRBV5-1 and J is TRBJ1-1, with unresolved D. The V gene lost 4 bases and the J gene lost 2 bases, with 15 bases spanning the gap. The V gene's germline CDR1 is SGHRS and CDR2 YFSETQ. The CDR3 runs to 15 residues.